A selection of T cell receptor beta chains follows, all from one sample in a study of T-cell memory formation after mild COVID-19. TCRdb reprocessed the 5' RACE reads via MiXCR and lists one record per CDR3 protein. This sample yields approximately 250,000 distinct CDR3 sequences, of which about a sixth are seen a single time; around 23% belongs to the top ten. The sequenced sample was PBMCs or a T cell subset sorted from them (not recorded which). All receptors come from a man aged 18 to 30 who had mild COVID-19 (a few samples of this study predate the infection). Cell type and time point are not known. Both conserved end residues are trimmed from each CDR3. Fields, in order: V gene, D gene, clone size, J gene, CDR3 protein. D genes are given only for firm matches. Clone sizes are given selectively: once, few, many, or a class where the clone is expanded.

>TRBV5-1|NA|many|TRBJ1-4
ASSLDSGVSANEKLF
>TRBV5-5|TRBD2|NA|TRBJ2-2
ASSYSGGASGELF
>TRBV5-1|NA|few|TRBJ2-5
ASSFADRETQY
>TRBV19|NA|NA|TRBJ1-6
ASSIGGGFENSPLH
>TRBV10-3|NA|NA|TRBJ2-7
AIMSGSSYEQY
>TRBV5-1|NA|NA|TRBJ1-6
ASSFRTGGSATPGNSPLH
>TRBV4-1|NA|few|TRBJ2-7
ASSQVVLTGQYEQY
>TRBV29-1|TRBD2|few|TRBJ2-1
SVELAGGNNEQF
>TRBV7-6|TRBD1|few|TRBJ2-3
ASSIWTGGDTQY
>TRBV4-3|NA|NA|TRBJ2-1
ASSQDRGTSSRNEQF
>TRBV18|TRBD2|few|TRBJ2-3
ASSPLAGATDTQY
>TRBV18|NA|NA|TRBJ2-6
ASSFYPGSGANVLT
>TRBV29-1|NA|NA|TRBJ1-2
SVGHPDHGYT
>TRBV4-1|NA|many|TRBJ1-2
ASSQANYGYT
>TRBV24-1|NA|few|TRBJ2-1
ATSDSRDGNNEQF
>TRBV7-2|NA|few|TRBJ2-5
ASSLAWGSQETQY
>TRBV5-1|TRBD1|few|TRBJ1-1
ASSFTGGVPEAF
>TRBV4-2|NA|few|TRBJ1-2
ASSPPGAYGYT
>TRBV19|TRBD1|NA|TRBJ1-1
ASSTRARGPNTEAF
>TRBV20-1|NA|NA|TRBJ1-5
SAVQGGVNQPQH
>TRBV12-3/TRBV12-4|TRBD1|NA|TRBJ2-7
ASSSSGQGLAEQY
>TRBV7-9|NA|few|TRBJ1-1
ASNRVANTEAF
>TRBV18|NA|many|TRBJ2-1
ASSLWDEQF
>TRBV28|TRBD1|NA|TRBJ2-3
ASSSSDRRDTQY
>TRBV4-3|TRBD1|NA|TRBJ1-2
ASSQDGQGWNGYT
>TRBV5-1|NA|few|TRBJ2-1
ASSPLLLRAYNEQF
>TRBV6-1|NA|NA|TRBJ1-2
ASSDGSNYGYT
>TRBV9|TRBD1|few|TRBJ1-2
ASSVGQGAVYGYT
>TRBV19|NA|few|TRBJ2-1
ASSRGRPFSDEQF
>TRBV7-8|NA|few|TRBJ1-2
ASSPFATAFNYGYT
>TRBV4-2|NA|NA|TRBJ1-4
ASSQEPRRGEKLF
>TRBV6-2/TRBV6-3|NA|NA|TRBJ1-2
ASSNPPSYGYT